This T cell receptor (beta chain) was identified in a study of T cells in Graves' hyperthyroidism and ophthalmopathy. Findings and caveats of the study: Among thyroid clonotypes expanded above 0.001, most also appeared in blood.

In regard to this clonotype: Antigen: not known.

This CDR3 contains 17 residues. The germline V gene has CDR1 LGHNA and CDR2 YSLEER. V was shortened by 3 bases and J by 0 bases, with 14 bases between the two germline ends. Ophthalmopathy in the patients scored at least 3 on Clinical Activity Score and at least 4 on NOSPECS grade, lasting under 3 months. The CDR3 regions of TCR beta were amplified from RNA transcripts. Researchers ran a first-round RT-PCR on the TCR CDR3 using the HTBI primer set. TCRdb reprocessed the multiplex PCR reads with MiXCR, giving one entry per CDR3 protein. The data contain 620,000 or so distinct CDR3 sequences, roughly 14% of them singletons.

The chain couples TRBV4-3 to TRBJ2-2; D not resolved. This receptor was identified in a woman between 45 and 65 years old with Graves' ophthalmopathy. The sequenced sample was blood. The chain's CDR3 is CASSHPRSRANTGELFF. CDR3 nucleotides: TGCGCCAGCAGCCACCCTCGTTCTAGGGCGAACACCGGGGAGCTGTTTTTT.